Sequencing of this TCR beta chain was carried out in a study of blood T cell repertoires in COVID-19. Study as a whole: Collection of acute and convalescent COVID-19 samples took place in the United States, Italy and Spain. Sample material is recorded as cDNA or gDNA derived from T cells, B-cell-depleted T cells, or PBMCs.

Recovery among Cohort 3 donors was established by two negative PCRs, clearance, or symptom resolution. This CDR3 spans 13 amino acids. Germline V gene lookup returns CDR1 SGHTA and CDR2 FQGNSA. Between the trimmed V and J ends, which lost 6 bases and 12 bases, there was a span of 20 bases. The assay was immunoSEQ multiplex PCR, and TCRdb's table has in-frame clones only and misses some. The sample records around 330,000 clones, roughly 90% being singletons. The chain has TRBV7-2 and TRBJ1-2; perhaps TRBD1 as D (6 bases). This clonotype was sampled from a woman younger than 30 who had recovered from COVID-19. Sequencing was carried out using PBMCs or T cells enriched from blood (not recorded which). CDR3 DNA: TGTGCCAGCAGTTTTGAGAGGCAGGGGATGCACACCTTC. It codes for CASSFERQGMHTF.